This T cell receptor beta chain was sequenced for a study of blood T cell repertoires in COVID-19. Study at large: Nucleic acid was either cDNA or gDNA, and it came from T cells, B-cell-depleted T cells, or PBMCs.

The CDR3 runs 17 residues. Germline CDR1 and CDR2: LNHDA and SQIVND (reference sequence). The V end lost 4 bases, the J end lost 0 bases, and 16 bases lay between the germline ends. Profiling relied on immunoSEQ multiplex PCR, and the TCRdb table lists in-frame clones only, not all of them. The table shows more than 150,000 clones, with roughly 85% occurring only once. The sequencing sample was made of peripheral blood. This TCR came from a woman in her twenties or thirties with acute or convalescent COVID-19. The chain joins TRBV19 to TRBJ1-3; weak D call: TRBD1 (5 bases). The CDR3 spells CASSTYDGAYSGNTIYF. The CDR3 nucleotides read TGTGCCAGTAGTACGTACGATGGGGCCTACTCTGGAAACACCATATATTTT.